These 10 T cell receptor beta chains share one sample of origin, sequenced in a study of shared T cell receptors in the human thymus. Clones were sequenced by immunoSEQ multiplex PCR, and TCRdb holds only the in-frame ones, with some missing. The sample lists roughly 500,000 clones, 75% to 80% occurring once. This same sample was also part of a study on human thymus T cells.

Sequencing was carried out using thymocytes. The source of these receptors is a boy in the first two years of life with a congenital heart defect.

CDR3 region: CASSLNTGVPDYEQYF. The CDR3 DNA reads as TGTGCCAGCAGCTTAAATACGGGAGTACCCGACTACGAGCAGTACTTC. V and J are TRBV7-2 and TRBJ2-7; D is perhaps TRBD2 (6 bases). This CDR3 is built from 16 residues. V dropped 2 bases and J dropped 3 bases, with 17 bases sitting between them. Germline assignment: CDR1 SGHTA and CDR2 FQGNSA.

This rearrangement joins TRBV12-5 to TRBJ2-3; weak D call: TRBD2 (5 bases). Trimming left V 2 bases short and J 2 bases short, with 11 bases between. The germline V gene encodes CDR1 LGHNT and CDR2 FRNRAP. This CDR3 has 15 residues. The chain's CDR3 is CASGLPTSTTDTQYF. The CDR3 nucleotides are TGTGCTAGTGGTTTGCCTACTAGTACCACAGATACGCAGTATTTT. Supplemented by reference TRBV12-5 and TRBJ2-3, the full variable domain reads DARVTQTPRHKVTEMGQEVTMRCQPILGHNTVFWYRQTMMQGLELLAYFRNRAPLDDSGMPKDRFSAEMPDATLATLKIQPSEPRDSAVYFCASGLPTSTTDTQYFGPGTRLTVL.

Points on this clone: Its ends do not fully match the called genes, so a read error is possible. The chain has TRBV10-3 and TRBJ1-2; 9 bases match TRBD1. Germline lookup yields CDR1 ENHRY and CDR2 SYGVKD. This CDR3 spans 16 amino acids. The CDR3, as DNA: TGTGCCATCAGTGAGTCGAAGCGGGGACAGGGATATGGCTACCCCTTC. Its translation is CAISESKRGQGYGYPF.

The chain has TRBV4-3 and TRBJ2-1; the D gene is possibly TRBD2 (5 bases). The V gene lost 1 base and the J gene lost 9 bases, with 10 bases spanning the gap. Germline lookup yields CDR1 LGHNA and CDR2 YSLEER. The CDR3 is made up of 13 amino acids. DNA of the CDR3: TGCGCCAGCAGCCAAGGGGCTAGCTGTGAGCAGTTCTTC. Amino acid sequence: CASSQGASCEQFF.

There are a few counts of this clone. V and J are TRBV5-1 and TRBJ2-1, with D uncertain. Per the germline V gene, CDR1 is SGHRS and CDR2 is YFSETQ. The CDR3 loop spans 16 amino acids. V lost 5 bases and J 0 bases, leaving 15 bases between the germline ends. The CDR3 loop is CASSLDSKSSYNEQFF. The CDR3 DNA reads TGCGCCAGCAGTCTTGACTCGAAGAGCTCCTACAATGAGCAGTTCTTC.

CDR3 sequence: CASSSQGARLAAFDNEQFF. The CDR3 DNA follows: TGCGCCAGCAGCTCACAGGGGGCGCGACTAGCGGCGTTCGACAATGAGCAGTTCTTC. This chain joins TRBV5-1 and TRBJ2-1; D may be TRBD1 or TRBD2 (9 bases each). The CDR3 totals 19 residues. Per the germline V gene, CDR1 is SGHRS and CDR2 is YFSETQ. V was clipped by 3 bases and J by 5 bases, with 27 bases between them.

The chain links TRBV11-2 to TRBJ2-7; TRBD2 aligns across 7 bases. Trimming cost V 6 bases and J 1 base; bases outside gene matches: 6. The CDR3 sequence is 14 residues long. Germline-derived CDR1 and CDR2 are SGHAT and FQNNGV. CDR3 in amino acids: CASSSGRQSYEQYF. The CDR3 DNA sequence: TGTGCCAGCAGTTCCGGGAGGCAGTCCTACGAGCAGTACTTC.

Only one count was recorded for this clone. The chain uses TRBV27 and TRBJ2-7, with 8 nucleotides matching TRBD1. The CDR3 length is 14 residues. V was pared by 5 bases and J by 2 bases, with 5 bases of the junction left unmatched. Germline CDR1 reads MNHEY; CDR2 reads SMNVEV (reference sequence). CDR3 sequence: CASSLRGLTYEQYF. The CDR3 DNA sequence: TGTGCCAGCAGTCTCAGGGGGCTTACCTACGAGCAGTACTTC.

The J gene is TRBJ2-7, the V gene TRBV4-2, with TRBD2 as a possible D gene (5 bases). There are 15 residues in the CDR3. V dropped 3 bases and J dropped 3 bases, with 15 bases sitting between them. Germline V lookup: CDR1 LGHNA, CDR2 YNFKEQ. This chain's CDR3 is CASSQLGGGFYEQYF. CDR3 in DNA: TGTGCCAGCAGCCAGCTAGGAGGAGGCTTCTACGAGCAGTACTTC.

This chain links TRBV11-2 with TRBJ2-7; TRBD2 matches 11 bases. V shed 5 bases, J shed 0 bases, and the junction held 6 bases outside the gene matches. This CDR3 region has 16 residues. Germline loops: CDR1 SGHAT, CDR2 FQNNGV. This CDR3 is CASSARLAGNSYEQYF. DNA for the CDR3: TGTGCCAGCAGCGCCAGACTAGCGGGGAACTCCTACGAGCAGTACTTC. The full variable domain, rest sourced from reference TRBV11-2 and TRBJ2-7, is EAGVAQSPRYKIIEKRQSVAFWCNPISGHATLYWYQQILGQGPKLLIQFQNNGVVDDSQLPKDRFSAERLKGVDSTLKIQPAKLEDSAVYLCASSARLAGNSYEQYFGPGTRLTVT.